This T cell receptor beta chain was sequenced in a study of blood T cell repertoires in COVID-19. The assay was immunoSEQ multiplex PCR, and TCRdb's table has in-frame clones only and misses some. The data contain 250,000 to 300,000 clones, 90% of them singletons. Trimming pared 5 bases from V and 7 bases from J, leaving 12 bases between. The CDR3 has 13 amino acids. Germline loops: CDR1 SGHTA, CDR2 FQGTGA. V and J are TRBV7-3 and TRBJ1-5; D is uncertain. Sequences were obtained from peripheral blood. The clonotype was recovered from a woman in her sixties with COVID-19, enrolled during active disease. The CDR3 DNA sequence: TGTGCCAGCAGCGGCGGGGTAGGGCAGCCCCAGCATTTT. Residues: CASSGGVGQPQHF. Full variable domain (remainder filled in from reference TRBV7-3 and TRBJ1-5): GAGVSQTPSNKVTEKGKYVELRCDPISGHTALYWYRQSLGQGPEFLIYFQGTGAADDSGLPNDRFFAVRPEGSVSTLKIQRTERGDSAVYLCASSGGVGQPQHFGDGTRLSIL.